These T cell receptor beta chains were read from a single sample in a study of blood T cells in healthy people across ages. One entry per CDR3 protein results from TCRdb running MiXCR on the 5' RACE reads. The sample shows 910,000 or so distinct CDR3 sequences, roughly 47% of them seen only once. The sample consisted of blood. These receptors came from a woman aged 60-75 years in good health. CDR3s include the opening cysteine and the closing phenylalanine or tryptophan.

V	length	CDR3
TRBV20-1	14	CSAIQAGPSYEQYF
TRBV4-1	13	CASSHPSRNEQFF
TRBV5-5	17	CASSLLSGRAAKNIQYF
TRBV29-1	12	CSVRSGDTEAFF
TRBV15	17	CATSRGVGQGNTGELFF
TRBV24-1	15	CATSDRTEGQNIQYF
TRBV30	12	CAWRSPVPEAFF
TRBV7-2	15	CASSIVPFANYGYTF
TRBV20-1	15	CSARKAGLNTGELFF
TRBV7-6	14	CASTVGTALTEQFF
TRBV20-1	13	CSAEADSNQPQHF
TRBV21-1	19	CASSKGPLARGQGRNEQYF